The next 7 T cell receptor beta chains were all read from a single sample in a study of CD8+CD57+ T cells in acquired aplastic anemia. Profiling of TCR beta VDJ combinations and CDR3 sequences used genomic DNA as template. MiXCR was run by TCRdb on the reads, yielding one entry per CDR3 protein. The table lists some 180,000 distinct CDR3 sequences, 40% to 55% of them singletons. The source material was sorted CD4+, CD8+, or CD8+CD57+ T cells (not recorded which) from PBMCs. These receptors all come from a human donor in good health.

The chain uses TRBV7-6 and TRBJ2-2; D could derive from TRBD1 or TRBD2 (5 bases each). The CDR3 spans 16 residues. Trimming took 5 bases from V and 0 from J, leaving 13 bases between them. Per germline, CDR1 SGHVS and CDR2 FNYEAQ. CDR3 in DNA: TGTGCCAGCAGCCCAGGGCCCGGGGCGAACACCGGGGAGCTGTTTTTT. It yields the protein CASSPGPGANTGELFF. The full variable domain, completed using reference TRBV7-6 and TRBJ2-2, is GAGVSQSPRYKVTKRGQDVALRCDPISGHVSLYWYRQALGQGPEFLTYFNYEAQQDKSGLPNDRFSAERPEGSISTLTIQRTEQRDSAMYRCASSPGPGANTGELFFGEGSRLTVL.

This clonotype was counted ten times or more. The chain couples TRBV20-1 to TRBJ2-1; TRBD2 might be the D (6 bases). The CDR3 length is 13 residues. The germline V and J ends were trimmed by 1 base and 5 bases, with 9 bases remaining between them. CDR1 and CDR2 (germline): DFQATT, SNEGSKA (reference sequence). CDR3 DNA sequence: TGCAGTGCTAGAGGGACTATAGACAATGAGCAGTTCTTC. It encodes CSARGTIDNEQFF.

This chain uses TRBV20-1 with TRBJ1-3; the match to TRBD1 covers 10 bases. Germline CDR1 is DFQATT and CDR2 is SNEGSKA (reference sequence). The CDR3 covers 16 residues. The ends lost 4 bases at V and 3 bases at J; junction bases unmatched: 9. The CDR3 protein is CSATNPGQGFGNTIYF. CDR3 bases: TGCAGTGCTACTAATCCGGGACAGGGGTTTGGAAACACCATATATTTT.

This clonotype was observed many times. The chain joins TRBV12-3 or TRBV12-4 to TRBJ2-2; D could derive from TRBD1 or TRBD2 (5 bases each). This CDR3 has 16 residues. V lost 3 bases and J 9 bases, leaving 20 bases between the germline ends. The CDR3 spells CASSFTGTRSDRELFF. In DNA, the CDR3 is TGTGCCAGCAGTTTTACCGGGACCAGATCTGACCGGGAGCTGTTTTTT.

At least ten counts were recorded for this clonotype. CDR3 nucleotides: TGTGCCAGCAGTTTCTATACTAGCACAGATACGCAGTATTTT. Protein: CASSFYTSTDTQYF. This chain uses TRBV12-3 or TRBV12-4 with TRBJ2-3; no definite D call. The CDR3 has 14 residues. Trimming cost V 3 bases and J 0 bases, with 7 bases left between them.

The rearrangement joins TRBV15 to TRBJ1-6; D may be TRBD1 (5 bases). Trimming removed 10 bases from V and 5 bases from J, with 15 bases in between. The CDR3 sequence is 14 residues long. Germline values: CDR1 LNHNV, CDR2 YYDKDF (reference sequence). The CDR3 reads CASTGWGNNSPLHF. The CDR3 bases are TGTGCCAGTACGGGTTGGGGGAATAATTCACCCCTCCACTTT.

This clonotype was detected many times. This chain joins TRBV2 and TRBJ2-5; D is unclear. V shed 2 bases and J shed 3 bases, with 13 bases lying between them. This CDR3 comprises 15 residues. From germline, CDR1 is SNHLY and CDR2 FYNNEI. The CDR3 protein is CASSELSRHKETQYF. The CDR3 nucleotides read TGTGCCAGCAGTGAATTGAGTAGGCACAAAGAGACCCAGTACTTC.